This TCR beta chain was profiled in a study of T cell responses to AZD1222 COVID-19 vaccine. Worth noting for this clone: A much larger clone is a single base away; this may be a read error.

Here immunoSEQ multiplex PCR was the method, and the copy in TCRdb shows in-frame clones only, minus some. The sample shows 110,000 or so clones, roughly 89% of them seen only once. Germline-derived CDR1 and CDR2 are MGHRA and YSYEKL. This CDR3 has 19 residues. The rearrangement joins TRBV4-1 to TRBJ1-6; unclear D gene. This sequence originates from an adult in good health. The sample in question was peripheral blood, obtained on day 0 of AZD1222 vaccination. DNA of the CDR3: TGCACCAGCAGCCAAGACGGTGTAGGGCGGCTCTCCTATAATTCACCCCTCCACTTT. It encodes CTSSQDGVGRLSYNSPLHF.